The 21 T cell receptor beta chains listed next were all sequenced from one sample in a study of CD8+ T cells in alopecia areata. As for treatment: oral pan-JAK inhibitor, 5-10 mg twice daily. Extracted from the samples, RNA was reverse transcribed into cDNA to serve as the sequencing template. Clones were read by immunoSEQ multiplex PCR, and TCRdb kept only the in-frame ones, dropping some. The top ten hold around 3.2% of the sample, which has roughly 180,000 clones, roughly three fifths seen once. Sample: CD4+ T cells sorted from blood, taken at week 4, from a patient treated with tofacitinib. The receptors were sampled from a human donor with alopecia areata.

This chain connects TRBV7-2 to TRBJ2-5, with D unresolved. Deletions cut 5 bases from V and 2 bases from J, with 15 bases between. Germline V gives CDR1 SGHTA, CDR2 FQGNSA. The CDR3 runs to 15 residues. The CDR3 sequence is CASSPAGSRQETQYF. DNA of the CDR3: TGTGCCAGCAGCCCTGCCGGGTCCAGGCAAGAGACCCAGTACTTC.

The chain recombines TRBV30 with TRBJ2-6; D perhaps matches TRBD2 (6 bases). This CDR3 has 17 residues. The V end was cut by 2 bases, the J end by 0 bases, with 14 bases between. CDR1 GTSNPN and CDR2 SVGIG come from the germline V gene (reference sequence). CDR3 residues: CAWSNWGGVSGANVLTF. The CDR3 DNA reads as TGTGCCTGGAGTAACTGGGGAGGAGTCTCTGGGGCCAACGTCCTGACTTTC.

This clone was detected only a few times. The chain couples TRBV7-9 to TRBJ2-7; possibly TRBD2 for D (5 bases). V lost 7 bases, J lost 0 bases, and 7 bases lay in between. This CDR3 contains 12 residues. Germline loops: CDR1 SEHNR, CDR2 FQNEAQ (reference sequence). The CDR3 DNA reads as TGTGCCAGCACGGGGAGCTCCTACGAGCAGTACTTC. Encoded protein: CASTGSSYEQYF.

The rearrangement uses TRBV29-1 and TRBJ2-1, with 9 bases matching TRBD1. Germline-derived CDR1 and CDR2 are SQVTM and ANQGSEA. V dropped 3 bases and J dropped 8; count of bases not matched to a gene: 11. This CDR3 region has 15 residues. The CDR3 region is CSVDVPGQGWDEQFF. DNA for the CDR3: TGCAGCGTTGACGTACCGGGACAGGGTTGGGATGAGCAGTTCTTC.

This chain joins TRBV30 and TRBJ1-2; the D is unclear. The CDR3 loop spans 13 amino acids. Germline V gene sequence: CDR1 GTSNPN, CDR2 SVGIG (reference sequence). Trimming left V 8 bases short and J 0 bases short, with 13 bases between. CDR3 loop: CAGRRPTNYGYTF. Here the CDR3 DNA reads TGTGCCGGGCGGAGGCCTACTAACTATGGCTACACCTTC.

This clone occurred a few times. The rearrangement joins TRBV30 to TRBJ1-3, with D unclear. CDR1 GTSNPN and CDR2 SVGIG come from the germline V gene (reference sequence). The CDR3 extends over 13 amino acids. The V end was cut by 5 bases, the J end by 4 bases, with 12 bases between. The CDR3 spells CAWAGSWGNTIYF. CDR3 nucleotides: TGTGCCTGGGCGGGATCATGGGGAAACACCATATATTTT.

This clone showed up just once. V and J are TRBV29-1 and TRBJ2-2, with a weak D call TRBD1 (5 bases). The V and J ends lost 1 base and 8 bases respectively, with 11 bases between them. CDR1 and CDR2 from the germline V gene are SQVTM and ANQGSEA. This CDR3 comprises 13 residues. This chain's CDR3 is CSVEVGTGGELFF. As DNA, the CDR3 is TGCAGCGTTGAAGTTGGTACAGGAGGGGAGCTGTTTTTT.

In its sample, this clone was seen a few times. Other nucleotide sequences in the sample specify the same CDR3. The chain has TRBV7-2 and TRBJ2-5, with TRBD1 identical over 10 bases. From germline, CDR1 is SGHTA and CDR2 FQGNSA. The CDR3 covers 13 residues. The J segment lost 4 bases and the V segment lost 5 bases, leaving 1 base of the junction unmatched. In nucleotides, the CDR3 is TGTGCCAGCAGCCGGGACAGGGGAGAGACCCAGTACTTC. Translated: CASSRDRGETQYF.

This clone appeared once. The rearrangement joins TRBV11-2 to TRBJ2-7, with 7 bases identical to TRBD1. The CDR3 runs 15 residues. Germline CDR1 reads SGHAT; CDR2 reads FQNNGV. Unmatched junction bases numbered 4, after V lost 0 bases and J lost 2 bases. Here the CDR3 reads CASSLESTGAYEQYF. The CDR3, as DNA: TGTGCCAGCAGCTTAGAAAGTACAGGGGCCTACGAGCAGTACTTC.

The rearrangement links TRBV30 to TRBJ1-1; the D gene is possibly TRBD1 (5 bases). This CDR3 comprises 13 residues. V was shortened by 3 bases and J by 1 base, with 9 bases between the two germline ends. Germline V lookup: CDR1 GTSNPN, CDR2 SVGIG (reference sequence). The CDR3 is CAWSLQGNTEAFF. CDR3 nucleotide sequence: TGTGCCTGGAGCCTTCAGGGGAACACTGAAGCTTTCTTT.

This clone came up a few times. The chain couples TRBV29-1 to TRBJ1-2, with 8 bases that match TRBD1. In germline, CDR1 is SQVTM, CDR2 ANQGSEA. V dropped 7 bases and J dropped 0; count of bases not matched to a gene: 4. This CDR3 contains 13 residues. In DNA form, the CDR3 reads TGCAGCGCTAGACAGGGGCCTAACTATGGCTACACCTTC. Translating gives CSARQGPNYGYTF.

The chain couples TRBV29-1 to TRBJ1-2; D is perhaps TRBD1 (5 bases). Per germline, CDR1 SQVTM and CDR2 ANQGSEA. V was shortened by 4 bases and J by 1 base, with 10 bases between the two germline ends. This CDR3 comprises 13 residues. The CDR3 region is CSVGSQGNYGYTF. CDR3 sequence (DNA): TGCAGCGTTGGGTCCCAGGGTAACTATGGCTACACCTTC.

V usage is TRBV28 and J usage is TRBJ1-2; no reliable D call. CDR1 is MDHEN, CDR2 SYDVKM, per germline. V gave up 6 bases and J gave up 13 bases, with 9 bases separating them. The CDR3 sequence is 9 residues long. The CDR3 sequence is CASSHPRTF. The CDR3, as DNA: TGTGCCAGCAGCCACCCTCGCACCTTC.

The chain joins TRBV4-2 to TRBJ2-3; a weak D match, TRBD2 (6 bases). This CDR3 comprises 16 residues. Trimming took off 0 bases at V and 1 base at J, with 11 bases between the two ends. From germline, CDR1 is LGHNA and CDR2 YNFKEQ. CDR3: CASSQDPGGGTDTQYF. As DNA, the CDR3 is TGTGCCAGCAGCCAAGATCCGGGCGGGGGCACAGATACGCAGTATTTT.

This clone was seen a handful of times. This chain uses TRBV7-2 with TRBJ1-5; TRBD1 matches at 7 bases. The CDR3 consists of 14 residues. From germline, CDR1 is SGHTA and CDR2 FQGNSA. V lost 5 bases and J lost 1; bases outside the gene matches: 2. The CDR3: CASSQTGSNQPQHF. The CDR3 DNA reads TGTGCCAGCAGCCAGACAGGGAGCAATCAGCCCCAGCATTTT.

J is TRBJ2-6 and V is TRBV2; the D gene is possibly TRBD1 (6 bases). This CDR3 has 17 residues. The germline V gene encodes CDR1 SNHLY and CDR2 FYNNEI. The V gene lost 7 bases and the J gene lost 0 bases, with 16 bases spanning the gap. The CDR3 spells CASTFGQITSGANVLTF. CDR3 coding DNA: TGTGCCAGCACATTTGGACAGATAACCTCTGGGGCCAACGTCCTGACTTTC.

The V and J genes are TRBV29-1 and TRBJ2-7; possible D gene TRBD1, 5 bases. This CDR3 region has 13 residues. Germline V CDR1 and CDR2: SQVTM, ANQGSEA. Trimming pared 4 bases from V and 7 bases from J, leaving 17 bases between. In DNA form, the CDR3 reads TGCAGCGTTGCCCAGGGCCTCATTAAGGAGCAGTACTTC. It is translated as CSVAQGLIKEQYF.

This chain connects TRBV30 to TRBJ1-5; D is undetermined. Trimming took off 2 bases at V and 5 bases at J, with 7 bases between the two ends. The CDR3 totals 12 residues. Germline CDR1 reads GTSNPN; CDR2 reads SVGIG (reference sequence). In nucleotides, the CDR3 is TGTGCCTGGAGTTCTGGTTATCAGCCCCAGCATTTT. It yields the protein CAWSSGYQPQHF.

This rearrangement joins TRBV29-1 to TRBJ2-7; D possibly corresponds to TRBD1 (6 bases). The germline gives CDR1 SQVTM, CDR2 ANQGSEA. Between the trimmed V and J ends, which lost 4 bases and 4 bases, there was a span of 14 bases. The CDR3 has 13 residues. In DNA form, the CDR3 reads TGCAGCGTTGGAGCAGGGGAAGAGTACGAGCAGTACTTC. Its protein is CSVGAGEEYEQYF.

The chain couples TRBV28 to TRBJ1-1; D unresolved. Per germline, CDR1 MDHEN and CDR2 SYDVKM. This CDR3 has 13 residues. Trimming stripped 6 bases from V and 7 bases from J, with 15 bases between. The CDR3 DNA reads TGTGCCAGCAGCGCCTTTCGGACCGTTGAAGCTTTCTTT. The encoded protein is CASSAFRTVEAFF.

This clone turned up a few times. The V call is TRBV10-3, the J call TRBJ2-3, with TRBD1 matching over 9 bases. There are 14 residues in the CDR3. Trimming at V came to 5 bases and at J to 4 bases, leaving 4 bases not matched to a gene. Germline assignment: CDR1 ENHRY and CDR2 SYGVKD. In nucleotides, the CDR3 is TGTGCCATCAGTCGGGACAGGGTTTCAGATACGCAGTATTTT. It specifies CAISRDRVSDTQYF.